Listed below are T cell receptor beta chains from one sample, sequenced in a study of breast tumors, draining lymph nodes, adjacent tissues. TCRdb fed the multiplex PCR reads into MiXCR, producing one record per CDR3 protein. There are about 300,000 distinct CDR3 sequences in the sample; 30% occur only once, and over 0.95% lies in the top ten. Specimen: axillary lymph node tissue. These receptors came from a female donor with breast cancer. Some clones in this sample may be carry-over from other donors' samples. Both conserved end residues are part of each CDR3. The order of the fields is J gene, D gene, clone size, V gene, CDR3 DNA, CDR3 protein. D genes are given only for firm matches. Part of the rows lack a size; the others show once, few, many or a class for expanded clones.

>TRBJ1-2|TRBD1|many|TRBV10-3
TGTGCCATCAGTCTGGACAGGGGCTATGGCTACACCTTC
CAISLDRGYGYTF
>TRBJ2-2|TRBD2|-|TRBV10-3
TGTGCGGCCGGGGCGGGGGAAGACACCGGGGAGCTGTTTTTT
CAAGAGEDTGELFF
>TRBJ2-5|-|-|TRBV19
TGTGCCAGTAGTGGAGGAGGGAGGGAGACCCAGTACTTC
CASSGGGRETQYF
>TRBJ2-3|TRBD2|many|TRBV7-2
TGTGCCAGCAGCTTCTTAGCGGGAGCTAGCACAGATACGCAGTATTTT
CASSFLAGASTDTQYF
>TRBJ2-5|-|-|TRBV5-6
TGTGCCAGCAGCGGGGGGACAGCGGTGGGAGGGACCCAGTACTTC
CASSGGTAVGGTQYF
>TRBJ2-5|TRBD2|-|TRBV12-3/TRBV12-4
TGTGCCAGCAATTCAGGACTAGCGGCTGAGACCCAGTACTTC
CASNSGLAAETQYF
>TRBJ2-5|TRBD2|many|TRBV5-8
TGTGCCAGCAGCTTGCTAGCGGGAGCAGAGACCCAGTACTTC
CASSLLAGAETQYF
>TRBJ1-4|-|-|TRBV11-2
TGTGCCAGCAGCTTGGGGGGGGGCGAGCTCCCCGAAAAACTGTTTTTT
CASSLGGGELPEKLFF
>TRBJ2-2|TRBD2|-|TRBV7-9
TGTGCCAGCAGGAGAGATTTAGCGGGAGGACTCACCGGGGAGCTGTTTTTT
CASRRDLAGGLTGELFF
>TRBJ2-3|TRBD2|many|TRBV20-1
TGCAGTGCTAGGTTTGCGGGAGTAAGCACAGATACGCAGTATTTT
CSARFAGVSTDTQYF
>TRBJ1-2|-|many|TRBV19
TGTGCCAGTAGTATTGGGTCGGCCGGGGGTGGCTACACCTTC
CASSIGSAGGGYTF
>TRBJ2-6|-|many|TRBV27
TGTGCCAGCAGGGGAGGACCGTCAGTCCTGACTTTC
CASRGGPSVLTF
>TRBJ2-7|-|-|TRBV11-1
TGTGCCAGCAGCTTACTTGAGAATCCCAACTCCTACGAGCAGTACTTC
CASSLLENPNSYEQYF
>TRBJ2-3|TRBD2|-|TRBV29-1
TGCAGCGTCCCTAAGGGGTTTAGCGGGAAAACAGATACACAGTATTTT
CSVPKGFSGKTDTQYF
>TRBJ2-2|-|-|TRBV9
TGTGCCAGCGGGGGGAAGAACTATGGCTACACCGGGGAGCTGTTTTTT
CASGGKNYGYTGELFF
>TRBJ2-3|TRBD1|many|TRBV24-1
TGTGCCACCAGTGACCGACTGGACAGGGTGAGCACAGATACGCAGTATTTT
CATSDRLDRVSTDTQYF
>TRBJ2-7|TRBD2|many|TRBV6-4
TGTGCCAGCAGTGACAACGAGAGCGGGAGAAGTCCCTACGAGCAGTACTTC
CASSDNESGRSPYEQYF
>TRBJ1-2|-|-|TRBV30
TGTGCCTGGGCCCGGGTATTTAACTATGGCTACACCTTC
CAWARVFNYGYTF
>TRBJ2-5|-|-|TRBV2
TGTGCCAGCGTTGAACCGTCAGGGTCGGAGACCCAGTACTTC
CASVEPSGSETQYF
>TRBJ2-1|-|-|TRBV7-9
TGTGCCAGCAGCTTGGTTGGCCCTAGCTCCTACAATGAGCAGTTCTTC
CASSLVGPSSYNEQFF
>TRBJ2-1|TRBD1|few|TRBV12-3/TRBV12-4
TGTGCCAGCAACCTCTGGACAGGGGGTTTCTACAATGAGCAGTTCTTC
CASNLWTGGFYNEQFF
>TRBJ1-2|-|few|TRBV27
TGTGCCAGCAGTGAATTAAACAGGGCGGGGGGCTACACCTTC
CASSELNRAGGYTF
>TRBJ2-2|TRBD2|-|TRBV4-2
TGTGCCAGCAGCTCGGGGGGTACGGAGCTGTTTTTT
CASSSGGTELFF
>TRBJ1-2|-|once|TRBV20-1
TGCAGTGCAAGAACGGGGCAGGGGAAGACGGTCGGCTACACCTTC
CSARTGQGKTVGYTF
>TRBJ1-6|-|many|TRBV12-3/TRBV12-4
TGTGCCAGCAGTTCCCAGACGAAGTCCCTCCGCTTT
CASSSQTKSLRF
>TRBJ2-7|-|many|TRBV7-6
TGTGCCAGCACCCAGGGCGTCAGCTCCTACGAGCAGTACTTC
CASTQGVSSYEQYF
>TRBJ2-7|TRBD1|many|TRBV20-1
TGCAGTGCTAAAAGACAGGGTCTCTACGAGCAGTACTTC
CSAKRQGLYEQYF
>TRBJ1-4|-|few|TRBV6-2/TRBV6-3
TGTGCCAGCAGTTATCGGGCAAAACTGTTTTTT
CASSYRAKLFF
>TRBJ2-1|-|many|TRBV7-3
TGTGCCAGCAGCTTAATGGGGTACAATGAGCAGTTCTTC
CASSLMGYNEQFF
>TRBJ2-2|-|-|TRBV10-2
TGCGCGACCTTGGCGTCGGGGGCGGGCGGGGAGCTGTTTTTT
CATLASGAGGELFF
>TRBJ1-5|-|-|TRBV20-1
TGCAGTGCTTCTAAGGGACTTGGGGGGTACGAGCAGCCCCAGCATTTT
CSASKGLGGYEQPQHF
>TRBJ2-5|TRBD2|many|TRBV18
TGTGCCAGCTCACCAGGCTCTAGCGGGAGGGCCCAGTACTTC
CASSPGSSGRAQYF
>TRBJ2-1|-|once|TRBV15
TGTGCCACCAGCAGCGACGGGACATTGTACAATGAGCAGTTCTTC
CATSSDGTLYNEQFF
>TRBJ2-2|TRBD1|-|TRBV7-2
TGTGCCAGCAGCTCGACAGGGGGCGGGGAGCTGTTTTTT
CASSSTGGGELFF
>TRBJ1-3|-|many|TRBV4-3
TGCGCCAGCAGTTGGACAGTCACCTTTTCTGGAAACACCATATATTTT
CASSWTVTFSGNTIYF
>TRBJ2-1|TRBD1|many|TRBV20-1
TGCAGTGCTAGATCGAGACAGGGGTCCTACAATGAGCAGTTCTTC
CSARSRQGSYNEQFF
>TRBJ2-7|TRBD2|many|TRBV11-2
TGTGCCAGCAGCCCTTCGACTAGCGGGAGATTTTACGAGCAGTACTTC
CASSPSTSGRFYEQYF
>TRBJ1-5|-|-|TRBV6-1
TGTGCCAGCAGTGTTATAACCGGGCTCAATCAGCCCCAGCATTTT
CASSVITGLNQPQHF
>TRBJ2-2|-|-|TRBV30
TGTGCCTGTCCGAGGGGTGGGCTGAACACCGGGGAGCTGTTTTTT
CACPRGGLNTGELFF
>TRBJ1-6|TRBD1|-|TRBV11-1
TGTGCCAGCAGCTCCCCGAAGAGGGACAGGGGCAACGACGTCTGGTCACCCCTCCACTTT
CASSSPKRDRGNDVWSPLHF
>TRBJ2-7|-|-|TRBV15
TGTGCCACCAGCGTGGACAACCTCTTCGAGGAGTACTTC
CATSVDNLFEEYF
>TRBJ2-7|-|many|TRBV29-1
TGCAGCGTTGAGGCGGCAAACTCCTACGAGCAGTACTTC
CSVEAANSYEQYF
>TRBJ1-5|-|many|TRBV20-1
TGCAGTGCCCGAGGGACCTGGGATCAGCCCCAGCATTTT
CSARGTWDQPQHF
>TRBJ2-3|TRBD2|-|TRBV3-1
TGTGCCAGCACCATTGGACTAGCGGGGGGAGATACGCAGTATTTT
CASTIGLAGGDTQYF
>TRBJ1-3|-|few|TRBV11-2
TGTGCCAGCAGCGACCGGGCGGGGGACGGAAACACCATATATTTT
CASSDRAGDGNTIYF
>TRBJ2-4|TRBD1|few|TRBV5-1
TGCGCCAGCAGCCAGAACCCAATACGAACAGGGGTAAGGGACATTCAGTACTTC
CASSQNPIRTGVRDIQYF
>TRBJ2-4|TRBD2|-|TRBV7-2
TGTGCCAGCAGCCGACTAGCGGGAGGGCAAGGGAACATTCAGTACTTC
CASSRLAGGQGNIQYF
>TRBJ1-2|TRBD1|many|TRBV19
TGTGCCAGTAGTTCCCGACAGGGATTCTATGGCTACACCTTC
CASSSRQGFYGYTF
>TRBJ2-7|-|many|TRBV6-6
TGTGCCAGCAGTTACTCAGGACGCGATTACGAGCAGTACTTC
CASSYSGRDYEQYF
>TRBJ1-1|-|few|TRBV9
TGTGCCAGCAGCCCCCGCGGGGGCACTGAAGCTTTCTTT
CASSPRGGTEAFF